This T cell receptor beta chain was captured by sequencing in a study of OX40 agonist ivuxolimab in advanced cancers. Method: immunoSEQ multiplex PCR; TCRdb's copy keeps in-frame clones and lacks some. Seen here are fewer than 55,000 clones, around nine tenths observed once, and the top ten hold around 10%. V was cut by 6 bases and J by 0 bases, with 11 bases left in between. Germline loops: CDR1 MNHEY, CDR2 SMNVEV (reference sequence). The CDR3 is 14 residues long. Sequences were derived from CD4+ or CD8+ T cells sorted from blood, sampled in a trial of the OX40 agonist ivuxolimab. This clonotype originated in an adult with an advanced solid tumor such as melanoma, head and neck, liver or kidney cancer. The chain uses TRBV27 and TRBJ1-2; possibly TRBD1 for D (5 bases). The CDR3: CASSLTVSNYGYTF. CDR3 nucleotide sequence: TGTGCCAGCAGCTTGACAGTATCTAACTATGGCTACACCTTC.